These 29 T cell receptor beta chains originate from one sample sequenced in a study of blood T cell repertoires in COVID-19. The repertoire was sequenced with immunoSEQ multiplex PCR; TCRdb's copy has only in-frame clones and lacks some. The repertoire holds some 260,000 clones, with over 75% as singletons. The specimen sequenced was peripheral blood. Receptors were obtained from a woman between 70 and 85 years old with COVID-19, enrolled during active disease.

This clone was detected only once. V gene TRBV30 combines with J gene TRBJ2-2, with D maybe TRBD2 (6 bases). The germline V and J ends were trimmed by 8 bases and 5 bases, with 18 bases remaining between them. The CDR3 runs to 14 residues. From germline, CDR1 is GTSNPN and CDR2 SVGIG (reference sequence). The CDR3 coding sequence is TGTGCCGTTGCCGGGGGTACGGGGACCGGGGAGCTGTTTTTT. This codes for CAVAGGTGTGELFF.

J is TRBJ1-5 and V is TRBV5-1; no firm D call. The CDR3 length is 17 residues. The germline gives CDR1 SGHRS, CDR2 YFSETQ. V was shortened by 0 bases and J by 1 base, with 14 bases between the two germline ends. CDR3 residues: CASSLGGLEVSNQPQHF. CDR3 coding DNA: TGCGCCAGCAGCTTGGGAGGTCTGGAGGTCAGCAATCAGCCCCAGCATTTT.

The CDR3 region has the DNA TGTGCCAGCTCACCACCCGCGTCGCCCCGGGCCCAGCATTTT. Its protein product is CASSPPASPRAQHF. This chain links TRBV18 with TRBJ1-5; no clear D gene. Between the trimmed V and J ends, which lost 0 bases and 11 bases, there was a span of 14 bases. Looked up from germline, CDR1 is KGHSH and CDR2 is LQKENI. The CDR3 is 14 residues long. The entire variable domain, with the rest obtained from reference TRBV18 and TRBJ1-5, is as follows: NAGVMQNPRHLVRRRGQEARLRCSPMKGHSHVYWYRQLPEEGLKFMVYLQKENIIDESGMPKERFSAEFPKEGPSILRIQQVVRGDSAAYFCASSPPASPRAQHFGDGTRLSIL.

The chain uses TRBV6-6 and TRBJ1-1; possible D gene TRBD1, 5 bases. CDR1 and CDR2 from the germline V gene are MNHNY and SVGAGI (reference sequence). This CDR3 has 14 residues. V lost 6 bases, J lost 1 base, and 12 bases lay in between. The CDR3 loop reads CASSQRGGNTEAFF. CDR3 nucleotide sequence: TGTGCCAGCAGCCAACGGGGGGGGAACACTGAAGCTTTCTTT.

The CDR3 is CASSQDGGAVWGYTF. The CDR3 nucleotides are TGCGCCAGCAGCCAAGACGGTGGAGCTGTCTGGGGCTACACCTTC. This rearrangement joins TRBV4-1 to TRBJ1-2, with D unclear. This CDR3 region has 15 residues. With 0 bases removed from V and 8 bases from J, the gap between germline ends came to 16 bases. Germline V lookup: CDR1 MGHRA, CDR2 YSYEKL.

This chain uses TRBV5-6 with TRBJ2-2; no definite D call. The CDR3 runs to 15 residues. Germline CDR1 reads SGHDT; CDR2 reads YYEEEE. The V end lost 0 bases, the J end lost 4 bases, and 10 bases lay between the germline ends. CDR3 sequence (DNA): TGTGCCAGCAGCTTGGCGCGACTTTCCACCGGGGAGCTGTTTTTT. It translates to CASSLARLSTGELFF.

This clone is a singleton in its sample. The V gene is TRBV18, the J gene TRBJ1-2; D call uncertain. Germline CDR1 KGHSH, CDR2 LQKENI. Deletions cut 2 bases from V and 2 bases from J, with 9 bases between. The CDR3 is 14 residues long. CDR3 amino acids: CASSPSRINYGYTF. CDR3 in DNA: TGTGCCAGCTCACCATCCAGGATCAACTATGGCTACACCTTC.

The chain is built from TRBV5-8 and TRBJ1-2; 9 bases agree with TRBD1. The CDR3 is 14 amino acids. Germline V gives CDR1 SGHTS, CDR2 YDEGEE. V lost 5 bases and J lost 8; bases outside the gene matches: 10. The CDR3: CASRRQGDGGGYTF. CDR3 DNA: TGTGCCAGCAGAAGACAGGGGGACGGAGGCGGCTACACCTTC. Drawing the rest from reference TRBV5-8 and TRBJ1-2, the complete variable domain is EAGVTQSPTHLIKTRGQQATLRCSPISGHTSVYWYQQALGLGLQFLLWYDEGEERNRGNFPPRFSGRQFPNYSSELNVNALELEDSALYLCASRRQGDGGGYTFGSGTRLTVV.

This clone was detected a few times. V is TRBV3-1 (or the pseudogene TRBV3-2) and J is TRBJ1-4; D not certain. This CDR3 contains 13 residues. The germline V gene has CDR1 LGHDT and CDR2 YNNKEL (reference sequence). The V end was cut by 0 bases, the J end by 15 bases, with 14 bases between. The CDR3 loop reads CASSQDYYREVFF. The CDR3 DNA follows: TGTGCCAGCAGCCAAGACTATTATCGGGAGGTGTTTTTT.

The chain employs TRBV6-2 or TRBV6-3 and TRBJ2-1; D is perhaps TRBD2 (5 bases). This CDR3 is built from 13 residues. Trimming took off 5 bases at V and 9 bases at J, with 14 bases between the two ends. Germline CDR1 MNHEY, CDR2 SVGEGT. The chain's CDR3 is CASSESGNREQFF. CDR3 coding DNA: TGTGCCAGCAGTGAGTCGGGGAACCGTGAGCAGTTCTTC.

The chain is built from TRBV7-2 and TRBJ1-1; TRBD1 matches at 8 bases. The V and J ends lost 5 bases and 1 base, in that order; junction bases with no gene match: 6. Germline CDR1 SGHTA, CDR2 FQGNSA. The CDR3 totals 15 residues. The chain's CDR3 is CASSVQGARNTEAFF. CDR3 sequence (DNA): TGTGCCAGCAGCGTCCAGGGGGCGCGGAACACTGAAGCTTTCTTT.

The chain joins TRBV4-1 to TRBJ1-2; TRBD1 matches 11 bases. Germline CDR1 reads MGHRA; CDR2 reads YSYEKL. The CDR3 sequence is 15 residues long. J gave up 5 bases and V 1 base, and 3 bases lay outside the gene matches. CDR3 in DNA: TGCGCCAGCAGCCAAGGGACAGGGGGCACTTATGGCTACACCTTC. Its protein is CASSQGTGGTYGYTF.

The chain employs TRBV2 and TRBJ2-1; 10 bases align to TRBD2. Germline trimming cut 4 bases from V and 6 bases from J; bases unmatched to any gene: 6. Germline V CDR1 and CDR2: SNHLY, FYNNEI. There are 15 residues in the CDR3. CDR3 nucleotide sequence: TGTGCCAGCAGTGGAGCGGGAGGGCTTATCAATGAGCAGTTCTTC. Residues: CASSGAGGLINEQFF.

The V gene is TRBV3-1 (or the pseudogene TRBV3-2), the J gene TRBJ2-5; D is perhaps TRBD1 (6 bases). Germline CDR1 LGHDT, CDR2 YNNKEL (reference sequence). The CDR3 sequence is 14 residues long. Trimming removed 2 bases from V and 4 bases from J, with 11 bases in between. CDR3 in DNA: TGTGCCAGCAGCCAAAAGAGGGGGTTAGAGACCCAGTACTTC. Its translation: CASSQKRGLETQYF.

This chain uses TRBV28 with TRBJ2-7; 13 bases are shared with TRBD2. CDR3 length equals 16 residues. J gave up 3 bases and V 0 bases, and 2 bases lay outside the gene matches. Per germline, CDR1 MDHEN and CDR2 SYDVKM. CDR3: CASSLWGTSGIYEQYF. The CDR3 region has the DNA TGTGCCAGCAGTTTATGGGGGACTAGCGGGATCTACGAGCAGTACTTC.

In its sample, this clone was seen once. The chain is built from TRBV19 and TRBJ2-1; 8 bases line up with TRBD2. Per the germline V gene, CDR1 is LNHDA and CDR2 is SQIVND (reference sequence). Losses at the gene ends were 4 bases for V and 13 bases for J; bases not matched to a gene: 6. The CDR3 is 12 amino acids. CDR3 DNA sequence: TGTGCCAGTAGTAGAACCGGGACTAGTCAGTTCTTC. Its translation: CASSRTGTSQFF.

This chain links TRBV27 with TRBJ2-1; 10 positions agree with TRBD1. The V segment lost 5 bases and the J segment 4 bases; nucleotides outside the gene matches: 5. Germline lookup yields CDR1 MNHEY and CDR2 SMNVEV (reference sequence). There are 15 residues in the CDR3. The CDR3 sequence is CASSPRDRGYNEQFF. In DNA form, the CDR3 reads TGTGCCAGCAGTCCCCGGGACAGGGGTTACAATGAGCAGTTCTTC.

This chain links TRBV6-5 with TRBJ1-1, with 8 positions matching TRBD1. CDR1 and CDR2 from the germline V gene are MNHEY and SVGAGI. The CDR3 spans 15 residues. After removal of 6 bases from V and 4 bases from J, the junction contained 10 bases not matched to a gene. Here the CDR3 reads CASSAGQGASTEAFF. CDR3 DNA: TGTGCCAGCAGCGCTGGACAGGGAGCGAGCACTGAAGCTTTCTTT.

This clone was counted only a few times. J is TRBJ2-3 and V is TRBV6-7; D ambiguous. TRBV6-7 is an ORF, with its function uncertain. V lost 4 bases, J lost 2 bases, and 4 bases lay in between. This CDR3 region has 12 residues. The CDR3 sequence is CASSSVTDTQYF. CDR3 DNA: TGTGCCAGCAGTTCCGTCACAGATACGCAGTATTTT.

This chain joins TRBV3-1 (or the pseudogene TRBV3-2) and TRBJ2-7, with 12 positions matching TRBD2. V gave up 1 base and J gave up 6 bases; unmatched junction bases: 10. Germline V gives CDR1 LGHDT, CDR2 YNNKEL (reference sequence). This CDR3 comprises 17 residues. As DNA, the CDR3 is TGTGCCAGCAGCCAAGGGTTTTTCGGACTAGCGGGGCTCGAGCAGTACTTC. Translation gives CASSQGFFGLAGLEQYF.

This clone was detected only once. This sequence joins TRBV28 and TRBJ2-7; D is possibly TRBD1 (7 bases). Germline assignment: CDR1 MDHEN and CDR2 SYDVKM. CDR3 length equals 15 residues. V was cut by 4 bases and J by 8 bases, with 21 bases left in between. CDR3 in amino acids: CASSSTGWGAGKQYF. In DNA, the CDR3 is TGTGCCAGCAGTTCGACAGGGTGGGGAGCGGGCAAGCAGTACTTC.

This clone came up once. This chain connects TRBV21-1 to TRBJ2-7; TRBD2 is taken as the D call from the table, unchecked against the DNA. TRBV21-1 is a pseudogene locus. The CDR3 totals 15 residues. The CDR3 protein is CASSKRTDFPYEQYF. CDR3 DNA sequence: TGTGCCAGCAGCAAACGAACGGACTTCCCGTACGAGCAGTACTTC.

This sequence joins TRBV9 and TRBJ2-2; D is unresolved. V lost 0 bases and J 5 bases, leaving 11 bases between the germline ends. Germline values: CDR1 SGDLS, CDR2 YYNGEE. The CDR3 extends over 15 amino acids. CDR3 sequence reads: CASSVARSQTGELFF. The CDR3 nucleotides are TGTGCCAGCAGCGTAGCCAGGTCCCAGACCGGGGAGCTGTTTTTT.

The chain is built from TRBV6-5 and TRBJ2-2; possible D gene TRBD2, 6 bases. The V end lost 5 bases, the J end lost 2 bases, and 12 bases lay between the germline ends. Germline CDR1 is MNHEY and CDR2 is SVGAGI. CDR3 length: 15 residues. CDR3 loop: CASSRGLYNTGELFF. In nucleotides, the CDR3 is TGTGCCAGCAGTCGAGGACTATACAACACCGGGGAGCTGTTTTTT.

V usage is TRBV9 and J usage is TRBJ2-3; 7 bases align to TRBD1. CDR3 length: 16 amino acids. The J segment lost 6 bases and the V segment lost 4 bases, leaving 14 bases of the junction unmatched. Germline V lookup: CDR1 SGDLS, CDR2 YYNGEE. The CDR3 nucleotides read TGTGCCAGCAGCATAGACGGGACAGCGCTGGGGGATACGCAGTATTTT. Its protein product is CASSIDGTALGDTQYF.

The rearrangement links TRBV7-3 to TRBJ2-6; D remains unclear. Germline lookup yields CDR1 SGHTA and CDR2 FQGTGA. There are 16 residues in the CDR3. Deletions cut 4 bases from V and 0 bases from J, with 10 bases between. The CDR3 loop is CASSSQVVSGANVLTF. CDR3 sequence (DNA): TGTGCCAGCAGCTCTCAGGTAGTCTCTGGGGCCAACGTCCTGACTTTC.

This chain joins TRBV5-4 and TRBJ1-3, with D unresolved. Per the germline V gene, CDR1 is SGHNT and CDR2 is YYREEE (reference sequence). The V and J ends lost 0 bases and 1 base respectively, with 5 bases between them. CDR3 size: 14 residues. CDR3 residues: CASSLERSGNTIYF. The DNA of the CDR3 is TGTGCCAGCAGCTTGGAGAGGTCTGGAAACACCATATATTTT.

The J gene is TRBJ2-3, the V gene TRBV5-8; TRBD1 agrees at 9 bases. V dropped 1 base and J dropped 7; count of bases not matched to a gene: 7. The V gene's germline CDR1 is SGHTS and CDR2 YDEGEE. This CDR3 is built from 15 residues. CDR3 amino acids: CASSLKGQGGNTQYF. CDR3 nucleotides: TGTGCCAGCAGCTTGAAGGGACAGGGAGGGAATACGCAGTATTTT.

The genes are TRBV6-5 and TRBJ2-1; 8 nucleotides line up with TRBD1. Looked up from germline, CDR1 is MNHEY and CDR2 is SVGAGI. The CDR3 is 14 amino acids. V gave up 6 bases and J gave up 0 bases; unmatched junction bases: 1. In DNA, the CDR3 is TGTGCCAGCAGAACAGGGGGCTCCTACAATGAGCAGTTCTTC. The encoded protein is CASRTGGSYNEQFF.